Below, 29 T cell receptor beta chains from the same sample are listed, as sequenced in a study of shared clonotypes between healthy human individuals. Here immunoSEQ multiplex PCR was the method, and the copy in TCRdb shows in-frame clones only, minus some. The sample gives about 2.4 million clones, roughly 93% of which show up once; roughly 0.36% is in the top ten. Material for sequencing was naive CD4+ T cells from PBMCs. Subset noted: CD45RA+ positively selected. The receptors stem from a man between 18 and 29 years old in good health. Some clones in this sample may be carry-over from other donors' samples.

The chain combines TRBV6-4 with TRBJ2-7; 8 bases map to TRBD2. Germline V gives CDR1 MRHNA, CDR2 SNTAGT. The trim removed 4 bases at V and 3 bases at J, leaving 8 bases unmatched. This CDR3 contains 15 residues. The CDR3 protein is CASSAGGLGDYEQYF. The CDR3, as DNA: TGTGCCAGCAGTGCGGGGGGACTAGGGGACTACGAGCAGTACTTC.

The rearrangement uses TRBV9 and TRBJ2-5, with 12 positions matching TRBD2. The V and J ends lost 2 bases and 4 bases, in that order; junction bases with no gene match: 6. This CDR3 is 16 amino acids long. Germline assignment: CDR1 SGDLS and CDR2 YYNGEE. The CDR3 is CASSVLGGLAGETQYF. The CDR3 DNA is TGTGCCAGCAGCGTCCTAGGGGGACTAGCGGGAGAGACCCAGTACTTC.

The chain recombines TRBV30 with TRBJ2-1, with D maybe TRBD2 (6 bases). Germline V lookup: CDR1 GTSNPN, CDR2 SVGIG (reference sequence). The V and J ends lost 1 base and 12 bases respectively, with 13 bases between them. The CDR3 extends over 12 amino acids. As DNA, the CDR3 is TGTGCCTGGAGTGGATCTGGGCGGGGGCAGTTCTTC. Protein: CAWSGSGRGQFF.

Only one count was recorded for this clone. The V call is TRBV5-5, the J call TRBJ2-3, with D perhaps TRBD2 (5 bases). CDR3 length: 14 residues. Per germline, CDR1 SGHKS and CDR2 YYEKEE (reference sequence). Between the trimmed V and J ends, which lost 3 bases and 3 bases, there was a span of 11 bases. As DNA, the CDR3 is TGTGCCAGCAGCTCTCCGGGGAGAACAGATACGCAGTATTTT. Translation: CASSSPGRTDTQYF.

The rearrangement uses TRBV7-2 and TRBJ2-3; D gene unclear. The CDR3 is 14 residues long. V was clipped by 1 base and J by 6 bases, with 11 bases between them. Germline CDR1 and CDR2: SGHTA and FQGNSA. CDR3 amino acids: CASSLEVPPDTQYF. The CDR3 DNA reads TGTGCCAGCAGCTTAGAGGTGCCTCCGGATACGCAGTATTTT.

As DNA, the CDR3 is TGTGCCAGCAGTGCGCACGGGACAGGGGGACAAGAGACCCAGTACTTC. Translating gives CASSAHGTGGQETQYF. J is TRBJ2-5 and V is TRBV6-1; TRBD1 matches at 11 bases. The CDR3 loop spans 16 amino acids. Germline assignment: CDR1 MNHNS and CDR2 SASEGT. After removal of 4 bases from V and 2 bases from J, the junction contained 6 bases not matched to a gene.

In this sample, this clone turned up once. CDR3 bases: TGTGCCAGTAGTAGGGGTACCAACACTGAAGCTTTCTTT. Its protein is CASSRGTNTEAFF. The chain carries TRBV19 and TRBJ1-1; D gene uncertain. Trimming shortened V by 4 bases and J by 2 bases, and 8 bases separated the two germline ends. This CDR3 has 13 amino acids. CDR1 is LNHDA and CDR2 is SQIVND in the germline V gene (reference sequence).

The CDR3 sequence is CASSFKTSGSVGEQFF. In DNA form, the CDR3 reads TGCGCCAGCTCTTTTAAGACTAGCGGGAGTGTTGGCGAGCAGTTCTTC. The chain has TRBV5-1 and TRBJ2-1, with 12 positions matching TRBD2. Trimming at V came to 7 bases and at J to 10 bases, leaving 15 bases not matched to a gene. The CDR3 has 16 residues. The V gene's germline CDR1 is SGHRS and CDR2 YFSETQ. Using reference TRBV5-1 and TRBJ2-1 for the parts outside the CDR3, the full variable domain is KAGVTQTPRYLIKTRGQQVTLSCSPISGHRSVSWYQQTPGQGLQFLFEYFSETQRNKGNFPGRFSGRQFSNSRSEMNVSTLELGDSALYLCASSFKTSGSVGEQFFGPGTRLTVL.

The V and J genes are TRBV16 and TRBJ2-1; 11 bases agree with TRBD2. V shed 4 bases and J 9 bases; nucleotides not matched to a gene: 14. Germline assignment: CDR1 KGHSY and CDR2 FQNENV. This CDR3 is built from 17 residues. CDR3 sequence reads: CASSPLAGGRFEGEQFF. The CDR3 nucleotides read TGTGCCAGCAGCCCCTTAGCGGGAGGGCGGTTCGAGGGTGAGCAGTTCTTC. Using reference TRBV16 and TRBJ2-1 for the parts outside the CDR3, the full variable domain is GEEVAQTPKHLVRGEGQKAKLYCAPIKGHSYVFWYQQVLKNEFKFLISFQNENVFDETGMPKERFSAKCLPNSPCSLEIQATKLEDSAVYFCASSPLAGGRFEGEQFFGPGTRLTVL.

The rearrangement joins TRBV5-8 to TRBJ1-4, with 7 nucleotides matching TRBD1. CDR3 size: 15 residues. Germline V gene sequence: CDR1 SGHTS, CDR2 YDEGEE. V gave up 1 base and J gave up 2 bases; unmatched junction bases: 2. Here the CDR3 reads CASSLPGQTNEKLFF. DNA of the CDR3: TGTGCCAGCAGCTTGCCGGGACAGACTAATGAAAAACTGTTTTTT.

V gene TRBV10-3 combines with J gene TRBJ2-7, with D possibly being TRBD2 (6 bases). The CDR3 has 13 amino acids. CDR1 is ENHRY and CDR2 is SYGVKD in the germline V gene. The germline V and J ends were trimmed by 10 bases and 4 bases, with 17 bases remaining between them. This CDR3 is CATQKAGFYEQYF. The CDR3 DNA sequence: TGTGCCACCCAAAAGGCGGGGTTTTACGAGCAGTACTTC.

This clone was observed a handful of times. The gene calls are TRBV29-1 and TRBJ1-1; a weak D match, TRBD1 (5 bases). V was trimmed by 6 bases and J by 3 bases, leaving 11 bases between them. The CDR3 length is 12 residues. Germline-derived CDR1 and CDR2 are SQVTM and ANQGSEA. The CDR3 region has the DNA TGCAGCGTCCGGGACGGGGACACTGAAGCTTTCTTT. This sequence encodes CSVRDGDTEAFF.

The chain joins TRBV5-1 to TRBJ2-1; D unclear. V lost 4 bases and J 7 bases, leaving 12 bases between the germline ends. CDR1 is SGHRS, CDR2 YFSETQ, per germline. There are 13 residues in the CDR3. The CDR3 DNA sequence: TGCGCCAGCAGCAGAACTGCACTGAATGAGCAGTTCTTC. Its translation: CASSRTALNEQFF.

The chain couples TRBV4-1 to TRBJ2-2; D might be TRBD1 or TRBD2, each matching 5 bases. The germline CDR1 and CDR2 sequences are MGHRA and YSYEKL. V shed 4 bases and J shed 4 bases, with 7 bases lying between them. The CDR3 sequence is 13 residues long. The CDR3 region has the DNA TGCGCCAGCAGCCCAGGGACCACCGGGGAGCTGTTTTTT. It translates to CASSPGTTGELFF.

In regard to this clone: The identical CDR3 is also encoded by other nucleotide sequences in the sample. The V gene is TRBV18, the J gene TRBJ1-3; D call uncertain. CDR3 length: 12 amino acids. Between the trimmed V and J ends, which lost 3 bases and 4 bases, there was a span of 4 bases. From germline, CDR1 is KGHSH and CDR2 LQKENI. In DNA form, the CDR3 reads TGTGCCAGCTCACCCGACGGAAACACCATATATTTT. As protein: CASSPDGNTIYF. The variable domain in full, with the rest retrieved from reference TRBV18 and TRBJ1-3, is NAGVMQNPRHLVRRRGQEARLRCSPMKGHSHVYWYRQLPEEGLKFMVYLQKENIIDESGMPKERFSAEFPKEGPSILRIQQVVRGDSAAYFCASSPDGNTIYFGEGSWLTVV.

V gene TRBV7-8 combines with J gene TRBJ2-7; D ambiguous. This CDR3 is 14 amino acids long. CDR1 and CDR2 from the germline V gene are SGHVS and FQNEAQ. V lost 3 bases and J lost 0, with 9 bases in between. CDR3 bases: TGTGCCAGCAGCTTGGCGCTGAGCTCCTACGAGCAGTACTTC. Translation: CASSLALSSYEQYF. Drawing the rest from reference TRBV7-8 and TRBJ2-7, the complete variable domain is GAGVSQSPRYKVAKRGQDVALRCDPISGHVSLFWYQQALGQGPEFLTYFQNEAQLDKSGLPSDRFFAERPEGSVSTLKIQRTQQEDSAVYLCASSLALSSYEQYFGPGTRLTVT.

V usage is TRBV5-8 and J usage is TRBJ2-3; D is perhaps TRBD1 or TRBD2 (6 bases each). This CDR3 has 19 residues. Per germline, CDR1 SGHTS and CDR2 YDEGEE. V lost 4 bases, J lost 0 bases, and 24 bases lay in between. The DNA of the CDR3 is TGTGCCAGCAGCCCCACTCGGAGGGGGGTCTGGAAAAGCACAGATACGCAGTATTTT. It yields the protein CASSPTRRGVWKSTDTQYF.

As for this clone: The same CDR3 is also encoded by other DNA sequences in this sample. This chain uses TRBV28 with TRBJ2-7; D not resolved. Germline V gene data show CDR1 as MDHEN and CDR2 as SYDVKM. V was cut by 7 bases and J by 0 bases, with 4 bases left in between. The CDR3 runs to 11 residues. CDR3 in amino acids: CASTSSYEQYF. CDR3 nucleotide sequence: TGTGCCAGCACCAGCTCCTACGAGCAGTACTTC.

The V and J genes are TRBV7-2 and TRBJ1-1; no definite D call. The ends were cut back, 5 bases at V and 1 base at J, with 11 bases in the middle. This CDR3 is 14 amino acids long. The germline gives CDR1 SGHTA, CDR2 FQGNSA. CDR3 DNA sequence: TGTGCCAGCAGCGCCCTGATGGGGAACACTGAAGCTTTCTTT. It codes for CASSALMGNTEAFF.

With respect to this clone: Other DNA sequences from this sample encode an identical CDR3 as well. Written as DNA, the CDR3 is TGTGCCAGCAGTCCCGGGCCCACCTACGAGCAGTACTTC. This sequence encodes CASSPGPTYEQYF. The chain joins TRBV28 to TRBJ2-7; D remains unclear. Germline CDR1 MDHEN, CDR2 SYDVKM. The V end lost 5 bases, the J end lost 2 bases, and 10 bases lay between the germline ends. This CDR3 contains 13 residues.

With respect to this clone: At the DNA level, this CDR3 is encoded by other sequences in the same sample as well. The chain recombines TRBV5-1 with TRBJ2-5; the D call may be TRBD1 or TRBD2 (5 bases each). V gave up 4 bases and J gave up 2 bases, with 9 bases separating them. CDR3 length: 13 amino acids. Germline loops: CDR1 SGHRS, CDR2 YFSETQ. Here the CDR3 reads CASSRGPQETQYF. CDR3 coding DNA: TGCGCCAGCAGCCGGGGCCCACAAGAGACCCAGTACTTC.

The chain recombines TRBV28 with TRBJ2-3; tentatively, D is TRBD1 (6 bases). V lost 11 bases, J lost 0 bases, and 27 bases lay in between. Germline V lookup: CDR1 MDHEN, CDR2 SYDVKM. CDR3 length equals 18 residues. The CDR3, as DNA: TGTGCCGGAACTACAGGGCCGGTACACCCCTCTAGCACAGATACGCAGTATTTT. As protein: CAGTTGPVHPSSTDTQYF. Based on the CDR3 plus reference TRBV28 and TRBJ2-3, the full variable domain is DVKVTQSSRYLVKRTGEKVFLECVQDMDHENMFWYRQDPGLGLRLIYFSYDVKMKEKGDIPEGYSVSREKKERFSLILESASTNQTSMYLCAGTTGPVHPSSTDTQYFGPGTRLTVL.

The chain couples TRBV30 to TRBJ2-5; a weak D match, TRBD2 (6 bases). Germline V gene sequence: CDR1 GTSNPN, CDR2 SVGIG (reference sequence). The CDR3 runs 15 residues. Trimming cost V 7 bases and J 7 bases, with 25 bases left between them. The CDR3 DNA reads as TGTGCCTCGGATGACAGTATAGGGACCGGGGGGACCCAGTACTTC. Translated: CASDDSIGTGGTQYF.

The rearrangement uses TRBV27 and TRBJ2-1; D remains ambiguous. CDR3 length: 19 residues. Germline CDR1 and CDR2: MNHEY and SMNVEV (reference sequence). Between the trimmed V and J ends, which lost 2 bases and 9 bases, there was a span of 29 bases. CDR3: CASSLRNSGLPFQSIEQFF. The CDR3 region has the DNA TGTGCCAGCAGTTTAAGGAACTCCGGGCTCCCTTTTCAATCAATTGAGCAGTTCTTC.

The J gene is TRBJ2-1, the V gene TRBV2, with TRBD1 matching over 10 bases. J was trimmed by 5 bases and V by 4 bases; bases with no gene match: 2. Germline lookup yields CDR1 SNHLY and CDR2 FYNNEI. This CDR3 has 14 amino acids. The CDR3 here is CASSGQGADNEQFF. CDR3 sequence (DNA): TGTGCCAGCAGTGGACAGGGGGCCGACAATGAGCAGTTCTTC.

A single count supports this clone. This sequence joins TRBV10-3 and TRBJ1-3; weak D call: TRBD1 (6 bases). The germline gives CDR1 ENHRY, CDR2 SYGVKD. Deletions cut 4 bases from V and 0 bases from J, with 16 bases between. This CDR3 has 17 amino acids. The CDR3 bases are TGTGCCATCAGTGGTAGGGGGGGGCAGAGCTCTGGAAACACCATATATTTT. The encoded protein is CAISGRGGQSSGNTIYF.

The chain combines TRBV7-2 with TRBJ2-1; D uncertain. CDR1 SGHTA and CDR2 FQGNSA come from the germline V gene. This CDR3 comprises 15 residues. Deletions cut 8 bases from V and 5 bases from J, with 19 bases between. The CDR3 spells CASRIPRSLNNEQFF. The CDR3 DNA reads as TGTGCCAGCCGCATACCTCGGTCACTCAACAATGAGCAGTTCTTC.

On this clone: The identical CDR3 is also encoded by other nucleotide sequences in the sample. The chain joins TRBV29-1 to TRBJ1-5; D is uncertain. V was cut by 0 bases and J by 3 bases, with 6 bases left in between. The germline V gene encodes CDR1 SQVTM and CDR2 ANQGSEA. The CDR3 sequence is 13 residues long. This CDR3 is CSVEEGLNQPQHF. In DNA, the CDR3 is TGCAGCGTTGAAGAAGGTCTCAATCAGCCCCAGCATTTT.

The chain is built from TRBV7-9 and TRBJ1-5; tentative D call: TRBD1 (6 bases). The CDR3 contains 14 residues. CDR1 is SEHNR, CDR2 FQNEAQ, per germline (reference sequence). Trimming shortened V by 3 bases and J by 8 bases, and 14 bases separated the two germline ends. CDR3 in amino acids: CASSLGDIGKPQHF. CDR3 coding DNA: TGTGCCAGCAGCTTGGGGGACATAGGAAAGCCCCAGCATTTT.